This TCR beta chain appears in the sequencing data of a study of cytomegalovirus exposure and HLA in healthy donors. The study, taken as a whole, reports: Most of the CMV-associated TCR beta chains (in a later analysis) appeared to be HLA-restricted. For presence/absence analyses, sequencing depth was assumed to be roughly uniform across donors. Most TCR sequences were seen very rarely across donors, but some public TCRs occurred in many.

PCR was performed using 60 Vbeta and 13 Jbeta primers. Per the original data handling: There were 80 million to 95 million unique TCR beta chains by a later count, and approximately 11 million of them were shared. Sequencing was performed with immunoSEQ multiplex PCR; in TCRdb, only in-frame clones are kept and a portion is missing. V and J calls plus clone size are reproduced from that table; the DNA served to infer D and trimming. This repertoire includes 200,000 to 250,000 clones. Remarks on this clone: Its antigen remains unknown.

V was cut by 0 bases and J by 4 bases, with 5 bases left in between. The germline gives CDR1 SGHNT, CDR2 YYREEE (reference sequence). The CDR3 runs to 13 residues. Sequencing input: PBMCs. This chain uses TRBV5-4 with TRBJ1-5; no definite D call. This clonotype was obtained from a woman aged 25 to 39 in good health and CMV-seropositive. The CDR3 DNA is TGTGCCAGCAGCTTGGAACTTAATCAGCCCCAGCATTTT. Translating gives CASSLELNQPQHF.